This record concerns one T cell receptor beta chain sequence. What it recognizes is unknown. These data belong to a study of PD-1 blockade in classical Hodgkin lymphoma. This table comes from immunoSEQ multiplex PCR, and its TCRdb copy is limited to in-frame clones, with some not included. Here the sample spans roughly 7,500 clones, 60% being singletons. Study-level results: In CD4+ cells, TCR diversity went up significantly by C4D1, but in CD8+ cells it did not.

Regarding time point: cycle 4 day 1 (C4D1), after 6 weeks of nivolumab. All the patients suffered relapse after autologous stem cell transplantation, and brentuximab vedotin exposure differed. Thawed PBMCs supplied CD8+ T cells via magnetic negative selection. Best responses were complete response, partial response or progressive disease. This TCR came from a human donor with classical Hodgkin lymphoma. This sample comprised CD8+ T cells from blood, obtained before the fourth cycle of nivolumab.

The CDR3 reads CASRALAGGTGELFF. In DNA form, the CDR3 reads TGTGCCAGCAGAGCCCTAGCGGGGGGCACCGGGGAGCTGTTTTTT. The rearrangement uses TRBV6-5 and TRBJ2-2, with TRBD2 identical over 11 bases. After removal of 6 bases from V and 4 bases from J, the junction contained 4 bases not matched to a gene. The germline V gene encodes CDR1 MNHEY and CDR2 SVGAGI. The CDR3 consists of 15 residues.